This passage covers 11 T cell receptor beta chains from one sample sequenced in a study of response to subunit inactivated influenza vaccine. TCRdb processed the RT-PCR reads anew with MiXCR; each CDR3 protein has one entry. The profile shows hundreds of thousands of distinct CDR3 sequences, around 15% of them singletons. The sample consisted of PBMCs from blood, taken 14 to 15 days before vaccination. These receptors all come from a middle-aged man who received an inactivated influenza vaccine.

This clonotype was found a few times. V gene TRBV7-3 combines with J gene TRBJ2-2, with TRBD2 identical over 10 bases. The CDR3 runs to 15 residues. The V segment lost 5 bases and the J segment 5 bases; nucleotides outside the gene matches: 5. Germline CDR1 SGHTA, CDR2 FQGTGA. CDR3 bases: TGTGCCAGCAGCCAGGGTAGCGGGAGGACCGGGGAGCTGTTTTTT. Its protein is CASSQGSGRTGELFF.

In this sample, this clonotype turned up many times. V and J are TRBV5-1 and TRBJ2-3; D not certain. Trimming left V 0 bases short and J 2 bases short, with 7 bases between. The germline V gene has CDR1 SGHRS and CDR2 YFSETQ. The length of the CDR3 is 14 residues. CDR3 residues: CASSLGQDTDTQYF. CDR3 sequence (DNA): TGCGCCAGCAGCTTGGGGCAGGACACAGATACGCAGTATTTT.

This clonotype was recorded a few times. This chain joins TRBV5-6 and TRBJ1-2; no definite D call. V lost 0 bases, J lost 0 bases, and 6 bases lay in between. CDR3 length: 14 residues. The V gene's germline CDR1 is SGHDT and CDR2 YYEEEE. The CDR3 DNA is TGTGCCAGCAGCTTGGGTCCAGCTAACTATGGCTACACCTTC. Residues: CASSLGPANYGYTF.

The chain couples TRBV20-1 to TRBJ2-7; the D is unclear. Germline V gives CDR1 DFQATT, CDR2 SNEGSKA (reference sequence). There are 12 residues in the CDR3. V was cut by 3 bases and J by 3 bases, with 9 bases left in between. DNA for the CDR3: TGCAGTGCTAGTCAGGCAGGCTACGAGCAGTACTTC. The encoded protein is CSASQAGYEQYF.

This clonotype was recorded a few times. The rearrangement joins TRBV5-1 to TRBJ1-6, with TRBD1 matching over 8 bases. This CDR3 is 16 amino acids long. Germline CDR1 is SGHRS and CDR2 is YFSETQ. J lost 7 bases, V lost 0 bases, and 6 bases had no gene match. The CDR3: CASSLDRDRTNSPLHF. In DNA, the CDR3 is TGCGCCAGCAGCTTGGACCGGGACAGGACAAATTCACCCCTCCACTTT.

Only a few counts were recorded for this clonotype. This sequence joins TRBV20-1 and TRBJ2-3, with TRBD2 matching 7 bases. CDR1 DFQATT and CDR2 SNEGSKA come from the germline V gene (reference sequence). V shed 0 bases, J shed 5 bases, and the junction held 14 bases outside the gene matches. The CDR3 totals 17 residues. The CDR3 is CSARDLYLAGAQDTQYF. CDR3 DNA sequence: TGCAGTGCTAGAGATCTTTATCTGGCGGGAGCGCAAGATACGCAGTATTTT.

This clonotype came up a few times. The rearrangement joins TRBV18 to TRBJ2-4; D remains ambiguous. There are 12 residues in the CDR3. The V gene's germline CDR1 is KGHSH and CDR2 LQKENI. The V end lost 2 bases, the J end lost 8 bases, and 7 bases lay between the germline ends. In nucleotides, the CDR3 is TGTGCCAGCTCACCAGGCAGCTACATTCAGTACTTC. Protein sequence: CASSPGSYIQYF.

This clonotype was seen repeatedly, ten times or more. The chain is built from TRBV11-2 and TRBJ2-5; D is ambiguous. This CDR3 is built from 13 residues. Germline assignment: CDR1 SGHAT and CDR2 FQNNGV. Trimming cost V 2 bases and J 1 base, with 5 bases left between them. CDR3 protein: CASSLWTQETQYF. The CDR3 DNA sequence: TGTGCCAGCAGCTTATGGACCCAAGAGACCCAGTACTTC.

This sequence joins TRBV12-3 or TRBV12-4 and TRBJ2-7; D is possibly TRBD2 (5 bases). V was clipped by 6 bases and J by 3 bases, with 12 bases between them. The CDR3 length is 13 residues. CDR3 loop: CASRGVPLYEQYF. For the CDR3, the DNA is TGTGCCAGCAGGGGAGTTCCCCTCTACGAGCAGTACTTC.

This clonotype was observed a handful of times. The chain's CDR3 is CASSFLSRNTEAFF. The CDR3 DNA reads as TGTGCCAGCAGTTTTCTTTCCAGGAACACTGAAGCTTTCTTT. This chain links TRBV12-3 or TRBV12-4 with TRBJ1-1, with unresolved D. The length of the CDR3 is 14 residues. V dropped 3 bases and J dropped 1 base, with 9 bases sitting between them.

This clonotype occurred many times. The chain joins TRBV4-2 to TRBJ2-3; D not resolved. CDR3 length: 15 amino acids. Germline assignment: CDR1 LGHNA and CDR2 YNFKEQ. V shed 0 bases and J shed 0 bases, with 7 bases lying between them. CDR3 region: CASSQDYTSTDTQYF. CDR3 nucleotides: TGTGCCAGCAGCCAAGATTACACTAGCACAGATACGCAGTATTTT.